This T cell receptor (beta chain) was profiled in a study of T cell responses to AZD1222 COVID-19 vaccine. CDR1 and CDR2 from the germline V gene are SEHNR and FQNEAQ (reference sequence). CDR3 length: 15 residues. Trimming stripped 1 base from V and 9 bases from J, with 13 bases between. TCRdb keeps only in-frame clones here, not all; method: immunoSEQ multiplex PCR. The profile shows roughly 140,000 clones, under 95% of them singletons. This clonotype was sampled from an adult in good health. The sample in question was peripheral blood, obtained on day 0 of AZD1222 vaccination. The genes are TRBV7-9 and TRBJ1-6; TRBD1 might be the D (6 bases). The CDR3 reads CASSLVGRGSSPLHF. The CDR3 DNA sequence: TGTGCCAGCAGCTTAGTCGGCAGGGGCAGTTCACCCCTCCACTTT.